These 25 T cell receptor beta chains share one sample of origin, sequenced in a study of blood T cell repertoires in COVID-19. Using immunoSEQ multiplex PCR, the repertoire was profiled, and TCRdb retains in-frame clones only, with some absent. The table includes 200,000 to 250,000 clones, roughly 86% detected once. The source material was peripheral blood. These receptors originate from a woman between 35 and 50 years old with acute or convalescent COVID-19.

This sequence joins TRBV2 and TRBJ1-2, with 7 bases that match TRBD1. The CDR3 loop spans 14 amino acids. V lost 6 bases and J lost 8; bases outside the gene matches: 12. The germline V gene has CDR1 SNHLY and CDR2 FYNNEI. The CDR3 DNA reads TGTGCCAGCAGCCTAGACAGGGTTGGGCGAGGCTACACCTTC. Translation gives CASSLDRVGRGYTF. The full variable domain, its missing parts supplied by reference TRBV2 and TRBJ1-2, is EPEVTQTPSHQVTQMGQEVILRCVPISNHLYFYWYRQILGQKVEFLVSFYNNEISEKSEIFDDQFSVERPDGSNFTLKIRSTKLEDSAMYFCASSLDRVGRGYTFGSGTRLTVV.

V usage is TRBV10-2 and J usage is TRBJ1-3, with unresolved D. In germline, CDR1 is WSHSY, CDR2 SAAADI. The ends were cut back, 2 bases at V and 0 bases at J, with 8 bases in the middle. The CDR3 totals 15 residues. The CDR3: CASSENSGSGNTIYF. In DNA, the CDR3 is TGCGCCAGCAGTGAGAATAGTGGCTCTGGAAACACCATATATTTT.

The rearrangement links TRBV2 to TRBJ2-1; D gene unclear. CDR1 and CDR2 (germline): SNHLY, FYNNEI. The CDR3 totals 15 residues. V was cut by 6 bases and J by 4 bases, with 16 bases left in between. CDR3 loop: CASRLTLYLYNEQFF. In nucleotides, the CDR3 is TGTGCCAGCAGGTTAACTTTATACCTTTACAATGAGCAGTTCTTC. The full variable domain, in which reference TRBV2 and TRBJ2-1 provide the parts outside the CDR3, is EPEVTQTPSHQVTQMGQEVILRCVPISNHLYFYWYRQILGQKVEFLVSFYNNEISEKSEIFDDQFSVERPDGSNFTLKIRSTKLEDSAMYFCASRLTLYLYNEQFFGPGTRLTVL.

This clone was detected once. This rearrangement joins TRBV5-6 to TRBJ2-5; tentatively, D is TRBD2 (6 bases). With 0 bases removed from V and 2 bases from J, the gap between germline ends came to 17 bases. The CDR3 is 17 residues long. The V gene's germline CDR1 is SGHDT and CDR2 YYEEEE. CDR3 sequence (DNA): TGTGCCAGCAGCTTGGTAGGTAGCGGAGTTAATCAAGAGACCCAGTACTTC. Translation: CASSLVGSGVNQETQYF.

The chain uses TRBV2 and TRBJ1-3; 8 bases are a match to TRBD1. Germline V lookup: CDR1 SNHLY, CDR2 FYNNEI. Trimming cost V 5 bases and J 5 bases; bases outside gene matches: 5. CDR3 length: 14 amino acids. CDR3 sequence (DNA): TGTGCCAGCAGTCAGCCAGGGGGCAGAAACACCATATATTTT. Residues: CASSQPGGRNTIYF.

V and J are TRBV5-1 and TRBJ2-7; 8 nucleotides agree with TRBD1. Germline CDR1 and CDR2: SGHRS and YFSETQ. The CDR3 runs 14 residues. With V trimmed by 6 bases and J by 3 bases, 8 bases remained unmatched. The CDR3 sequence is CASTLGGQGYEQYF. CDR3 DNA sequence: TGCGCCAGCACCCTCGGAGGACAGGGCTACGAGCAGTACTTC.

The chain carries TRBV10-3 and TRBJ1-2; TRBD1 matches 7 bases. Germline loops: CDR1 ENHRY, CDR2 SYGVKD. The CDR3 runs 14 residues. The V and J ends lost 3 bases and 5 bases, in that order; junction bases with no gene match: 6. CDR3 residues: CAISDSGTAYGYTF. CDR3 in DNA: TGTGCCATCAGTGACTCCGGGACAGCTTATGGCTACACCTTC.

This clone was counted a single time. This chain joins TRBV6-5 and TRBJ1-5; D unresolved. The CDR3 runs 11 residues. Germline lookup yields CDR1 MNHEY and CDR2 SVGAGI. This chain's CDR3 is CATGVNQPQHF. The CDR3 nucleotides read TGTGCTACCGGGGTCAATCAGCCCCAGCATTTT.

This clone was counted ten times or more. The genes are TRBV10-3 and TRBJ1-1, with D maybe TRBD1 (5 bases). The germline CDR1 and CDR2 sequences are ENHRY and SYGVKD. The CDR3 spans 16 residues. V lost 11 bases, J lost 1 base, and 23 bases lay in between. The CDR3 loop reads CAAALGGGHTNTEAFF. For the CDR3, the DNA is TGTGCCGCGGCCTTGGGAGGAGGACATACGAACACTGAAGCTTTCTTT.

The CDR3 DNA reads TGTGCCAGCAGCTTCGGACTGACTAACTATGGCTACACCTTC. Its translation is CASSFGLTNYGYTF. J is TRBJ1-2 and V is TRBV11-2, with D unclear. Deletions cut 3 bases from V and 0 bases from J, with 8 bases between. Germline V gene lookup returns CDR1 SGHAT and CDR2 FQNNGV. The CDR3 runs 14 residues.

The chain is built from TRBV5-1 and TRBJ2-7; D not resolved. Per germline, CDR1 SGHRS and CDR2 YFSETQ. Trimming took 4 bases from V and 0 from J, leaving 11 bases between them. The CDR3 extends over 14 amino acids. The CDR3, as DNA: TGCGCCAGCAGCACAGAAGTGAGCTCCTACGAGCAGTACTTC. The encoded protein is CASSTEVSSYEQYF.

The chain uses TRBV5-1 and TRBJ2-2; 10 bases line up with TRBD1. The CDR3 runs 17 residues. Germline V CDR1 and CDR2: SGHRS, YFSETQ. The V and J ends lost 1 base and 8 bases, in that order; junction bases with no gene match: 11. The CDR3 spells CASSLFPGTGELGELFF. Here the CDR3 DNA reads TGCGCCAGCAGCTTGTTCCCCGGGACAGGGGAGCTAGGGGAGCTGTTTTTT.

V and J are TRBV19 and TRBJ2-2; 7 bases map to TRBD2. The germline V gene has CDR1 LNHDA and CDR2 SQIVND (reference sequence). Losses at the gene ends were 3 bases for V and 4 bases for J; bases not matched to a gene: 5. The CDR3 has 15 residues. The CDR3 DNA is TGTGCCAGTAGTATGGCGGGAGTAAGCACCGGGGAGCTGTTTTTT. Translated: CASSMAGVSTGELFF.

This clone was picked up a small number of times. Here the CDR3 reads CASTRGSLGGGGYTF. CDR3 nucleotide sequence: TGTGCCAGCACACGGGGGTCTCTGGGAGGAGGTGGCTACACCTTC. This chain links TRBV6-5 with TRBJ1-2, with a weak D call TRBD1 (5 bases). V was pared by 7 bases and J by 7 bases, with 22 bases between. This CDR3 comprises 15 residues. Per germline, CDR1 MNHEY and CDR2 SVGAGI.

This chain links TRBV9 with TRBJ2-1; 8 positions match TRBD1. CDR1 and CDR2 from the germline V gene are SGDLS and YYNGEE. The CDR3 is 14 residues long. The J segment lost 11 bases and the V segment lost 0 bases, leaving 7 bases of the junction unmatched. CDR3 protein: CASSVVGGTGQQFF. In DNA form, the CDR3 reads TGTGCCAGCAGCGTAGTTGGGGGGACAGGACAGCAGTTCTTC.

The chain combines TRBV6-6 with TRBJ1-4; D gene uncertain. CDR3 length equals 12 residues. Germline V CDR1 and CDR2: MNHNY, SVGAGI (reference sequence). V lost 5 bases and J 8 bases, leaving 9 bases between the germline ends. Here the CDR3 reads CASSGLGEKLFF. Here the CDR3 DNA reads TGTGCCAGCAGTGGCCTCGGGGAAAAACTGTTTTTT.

V usage is TRBV7-3 and J usage is TRBJ2-1, with 8 bases matching TRBD2. Trimming took 0 bases from V and 10 from J; bases not matched to a gene: 8. The CDR3 runs 15 residues. CDR1 is SGHTA, CDR2 FQGTGA, per germline. The CDR3 reads CASSLTGSSGEEQFF. The CDR3 DNA follows: TGTGCCAGCAGCTTAACAGGGAGTAGCGGGGAAGAGCAGTTCTTC.

This clone appeared a few times. This chain joins TRBV5-6 and TRBJ2-3, with 7 positions matching TRBD1. The V gene's germline CDR1 is SGHDT and CDR2 YYEEEE. This CDR3 is 14 amino acids long. V lost 4 bases and J lost 5; bases outside the gene matches: 7. CDR3 region: CASSVNHRGDTQYF. The DNA for the CDR3 is TGTGCCAGCAGCGTAAATCACAGGGGAGATACGCAGTATTTT.

V is TRBV5-1 and J is TRBJ2-1, with 11 positions matching TRBD2. Trimming cost V 2 bases and J 0 bases; bases outside gene matches: 10. The CDR3 covers 19 residues. Germline V gene sequence: CDR1 SGHRS, CDR2 YFSETQ. The CDR3 spells CASSFLSSGGSSSYNEQFF. The CDR3 DNA is TGCGCCAGCAGCTTTTTGTCTAGCGGGGGGTCTAGCTCCTACAATGAGCAGTTCTTC.

This sequence joins TRBV20-1 and TRBJ1-2; D might be TRBD1 (6 bases). V was clipped by 3 bases and J by 3 bases, with 17 bases between them. Germline-derived CDR1 and CDR2 are DFQATT and SNEGSKA (reference sequence). The length of the CDR3 is 15 residues. DNA of the CDR3: TGCAGTGCTAGTTCCTTCCGACAGGACCACTATGGCTACACCTTC. Its translation is CSASSFRQDHYGYTF.

The chain couples TRBV6-5 to TRBJ1-2; D may be TRBD1 (6 bases). The CDR3 extends over 15 amino acids. Trimming removed 5 bases from V and 1 base from J, with 14 bases in between. Germline V gene sequence: CDR1 MNHEY, CDR2 SVGAGI. DNA of the CDR3: TGTGCCAGCAGTCCTCCTGGACAGTTTAACTATGGCTACACCTTC. This codes for CASSPPGQFNYGYTF.

The chain has TRBV5-1 and TRBJ1-2; perhaps TRBD1 as D (6 bases). The germline V gene encodes CDR1 SGHRS and CDR2 YFSETQ. V lost 0 bases and J 10 bases, leaving 16 bases between the germline ends. CDR3 size: 14 residues. This CDR3 is CASSLVGAQKSYTF. The CDR3 coding sequence is TGCGCCAGCAGCTTGGTGGGGGCCCAGAAGTCCTACACCTTC.

This chain links TRBV6-6 with TRBJ2-7; D gene ambiguous. CDR1 and CDR2 (germline): MNHNY, SVGAGI (reference sequence). The germline V and J ends were trimmed by 4 bases and 0 bases, with 7 bases remaining between them. The CDR3 consists of 13 residues. CDR3: CASSWASSYEQYF. DNA for the CDR3: TGTGCCAGCAGTTGGGCAAGCTCCTACGAGCAGTACTTC.

The chain is built from TRBV2 and TRBJ2-5; D is unclear. Germline V gene data show CDR1 as SNHLY and CDR2 as FYNNEI. CDR3 length: 12 residues. With 6 bases removed from V and 4 bases from J, the gap between germline ends came to 9 bases. DNA of the CDR3: TGTGCCAGCAGGCGAAGTACAGAGACCCAGTACTTC. Residues: CASRRSTETQYF. Combining the CDR3 with reference TRBV2 and TRBJ2-5 gives the whole variable domain EPEVTQTPSHQVTQMGQEVILRCVPISNHLYFYWYRQILGQKVEFLVSFYNNEISEKSEIFDDQFSVERPDGSNFTLKIRSTKLEDSAMYFCASRRSTETQYFGPGTRLLVL.

The chain has TRBV6-5 and TRBJ1-1, with D unresolved. The CDR3 totals 13 residues. Trimming removed 8 bases from V and 3 bases from J, with 13 bases in between. Germline assignment: CDR1 MNHEY and CDR2 SVGAGI. In DNA, the CDR3 is TGTGCCAGCTCACCTCAGGCTCACACTGAAGCTTTCTTT. Residues: CASSPQAHTEAFF.